The source of this T cell receptor beta chain is a study of shared clonotypes between healthy human individuals. Study details: Researchers assigned three CD4 naive, three CD4 memory, two CD8 naive and one CD8 memory plate to each donor.

Study outcomes and limitations: Non-shared clonotypes showed lower generation probabilities than clonotypes common to all four donors. Among donors, the sharing of clonotypes was expected to be influenced by sequencing depth. Four donors had roughly 5% of their naive CD4 clonotypes in common.

This clone has more than one count but fewer than ten. Its antigen remains unidentified. Germline V CDR1 and CDR2: KGHSH, LQKENI. V lost 0 bases and J lost 3, with 11 bases in between. CDR3 length equals 15 residues. CD8 cells classed as naive were CD45RO-negative and positively selected for CCR7, excluding terminally differentiated effector memory CD45RA+ cells. Method: immunoSEQ multiplex PCR; TCRdb's copy keeps in-frame clones and lacks some. The repertoire holds 2 million or so clones, with about 95% as singletons. The sequence derives from a young man in good health. This rearrangement joins TRBV18 to TRBJ1-1; D remains unclear. Sequencing was done on a sample of naive CD8+ T cells sorted from blood. The CDR3: CASSPPGGSDTEAFF. CDR3 in DNA: TGTGCCAGCTCACCACCCGGCGGGTCAGACACTGAAGCTTTCTTT.